This T cell receptor beta chain was found in a study of T cell responses to AZD1222 COVID-19 vaccine. Findings and caveats of the study: Only a handful of AZD1222 recipients tested seropositive at baseline.

Profiled with immunoSEQ multiplex PCR; TCRdb holds only in-frame clones, not every one. The data contain under 170,000 clones, approximately 90% of them singletons. CDR1 LGHNT and CDR2 FRNRAP come from the germline V gene. The V end was cut by 10 bases, the J end by 5 bases, with 15 bases between. The CDR3 is 13 amino acids. Concerning this clone: No antigen is known for it.

This sequence joins TRBV12-5 and TRBJ1-5; D remains unclear. This TCR was sampled from an adult who received the AZD1222 COVID-19 vaccine. Sequenced here: peripheral blood, sampled 28 days after the second AZD1222 dose. DNA of the CDR3: TGTGCTACGAGGCGGGGAACGGATCAGCCCCAGCATTTT. Translation: CATRRGTDQPQHF. Variable domain in full (rest from reference TRBV12-5 and TRBJ1-5): DARVTQTPRHKVTEMGQEVTMRCQPILGHNTVFWYRQTMMQGLELLAYFRNRAPLDDSGMPKDRFSAEMPDATLATLKIQPSEPRDSAVYFCATRRGTDQPQHFGDGTRLSIL.